Sequencing of this T cell receptor beta chain was carried out in a study of identical twins. General study findings and limits: Invariant MAIT and iNKT cells could partly confound zero-insertion analyses.

The table lists this clonotype with a few counts. Antigen: not known. Per the germline V gene, CDR1 is SGHRS and CDR2 is YFSETQ. Losses at the gene ends were 0 bases for V and 0 bases for J; bases not matched to a gene: 5. There are 18 residues in the CDR3. One entry per CDR3 protein, called by TCRdb with MiXCR from the 5' RACE reads. The top ten hold roughly 0.5% of the sample, which has about 550,000 distinct CDR3 sequences, around 24% seen once. Donors were all healthy Caucasians. The sample was also reused in another study, on yellow fever vaccine responses in identical twins.

The origin of this receptor is a woman between 18 and 29 years old in good health. The chain uses TRBV5-1 and TRBJ2-1; TRBD2 aligns across 11 bases. Source material: CD4+ T cells sorted from blood. Written as DNA, the CDR3 is TGCGCCAGCAGCTTGGGACTAGCGGGGCTAAGCTCCTACAATGAGCAGTTCTTC. Amino acids: CASSLGLAGLSSYNEQFF. Full variable domain (outside the CDR3, taken from reference TRBV5-1 and TRBJ2-1): KAGVTQTPRYLIKTRGQQVTLSCSPISGHRSVSWYQQTPGQGLQFLFEYFSETQRNKGNFPGRFSGRQFSNSRSEMNVSTLELGDSALYLCASSLGLAGLSSYNEQFFGPGTRLTVL.